These 26 T cell receptor beta chains were all obtained from the same sample, sequenced in a study of blood T cell repertoires in COVID-19. Assay: immunoSEQ multiplex PCR; the TCRdb copy retains only in-frame clones and omits some. Among about 180,000 clones listed, roughly 90% were seen once. Sequencing used peripheral blood. The receptors here all came from a man aged 50 to 60 with acute or convalescent COVID-19.

V usage is TRBV7-2 and J usage is TRBJ1-4; D gene uncertain. With 3 bases removed from V and 8 bases from J, the gap between germline ends came to 7 bases. The CDR3 runs to 12 residues. The germline V gene encodes CDR1 SGHTA and CDR2 FQGNSA. Here the CDR3 DNA reads TGTGCCAGCAGCTTTAATACAGAAAAACTGTTTTTT. Its translation: CASSFNTEKLFF.

The chain couples TRBV11-3 to TRBJ2-5; 7 positions match TRBD2. Germline V lookup: CDR1 SGHNT, CDR2 YENEEA. CDR3 length: 14 amino acids. J gave up 5 bases and V 1 base, and 4 bases lay outside the gene matches. The CDR3 sequence is CASSLGRGGETQYF. CDR3 in DNA: TGTGCCAGCAGCTTAGGAAGGGGAGGGGAGACCCAGTACTTC.

This chain uses TRBV19 with TRBJ1-5, with 11 bases lining up with TRBD1. V was clipped by 4 bases and J by 7 bases; unmatched bases: 6. The CDR3 runs to 15 residues. Germline V CDR1 and CDR2: LNHDA, SQIVND (reference sequence). DNA of the CDR3: TGTGCCAGTAGTAGGGCCGGGACAGGGGGGCAGCCCCAGCATTTT. Translated: CASSRAGTGGQPQHF.

V gene TRBV24-1 combines with J gene TRBJ2-5; a possible D gene is TRBD2 (6 bases). Germline CDR1 and CDR2: KGHDR and SFDVKD. The CDR3 is made up of 12 amino acids. Trimming pared 9 bases from V and 4 bases from J, leaving 11 bases between. The CDR3 DNA follows: TGTGCCACCTCCATCGGGGGAGAGACCCAGTACTTC. Its translation is CATSIGGETQYF.

There are a few counts of this clone. V gene TRBV5-1 combines with J gene TRBJ1-6; D is perhaps TRBD1 (5 bases). CDR1 and CDR2 from the germline V gene are SGHRS and YFSETQ. The V end was cut by 0 bases, the J end by 4 bases, with 23 bases between. CDR3 length equals 20 residues. The CDR3 here is CASSLAPWGLNKSYNSPLHF. The CDR3 coding sequence is TGCGCCAGCAGCTTGGCGCCCTGGGGACTCAACAAATCGTATAATTCACCCCTCCACTTT.

V usage is TRBV9 and J usage is TRBJ1-6; TRBD1 matches 11 bases. The CDR3 has 17 residues. Germline values: CDR1 SGDLS, CDR2 YYNGEE. V trimming: 3 bases; J trimming: 0 bases; junction bases outside the gene matches: 2. CDR3 sequence (DNA): TGTGCCAGCAGCGGTGGGACAGGGGGCTCCTATAATTCACCCCTCCACTTT. This encodes CASSGGTGGSYNSPLHF.

This chain uses TRBV4-2 with TRBJ2-1; 8 nucleotides match TRBD1. The germline gives CDR1 LGHNA, CDR2 YNFKEQ. The V and J ends lost 1 base and 5 bases, in that order; junction bases with no gene match: 7. The length of the CDR3 is 16 residues. This CDR3 is CASSQVGQGAHNEQFF. The CDR3 DNA sequence: TGTGCCAGCAGCCAAGTGGGGCAGGGGGCCCACAATGAGCAGTTCTTC.

This clone occurred a few times. This chain connects TRBV9 to TRBJ1-4; tentatively, D is TRBD1 (6 bases). Germline values: CDR1 SGDLS, CDR2 YYNGEE. Trimming shortened V by 1 base and J by 7 bases, and 11 bases separated the two germline ends. The CDR3 covers 14 residues. CDR3 protein: CASSVTGRGEKLFF. Written as DNA, the CDR3 is TGTGCCAGCAGCGTAACAGGGAGGGGTGAAAAACTGTTTTTT. The whole variable domain, remainder taken from reference TRBV9 and TRBJ1-4, is DSGVTQTPKHLITATGQRVTLRCSPRSGDLSVYWYQQSLDQGLQFLIQYYNGEERAKGNILERFSAQQFPDLHSELNLSSLELGDSALYFCASSVTGRGEKLFFGSGTQLSVL.

This chain uses TRBV23-1 with TRBJ2-5; TRBD2 agrees at 11 bases. TRBV23-1 is an ORF; its function is uncertain. V shed 7 bases, J shed 0 bases, and the junction held 13 bases outside the gene matches. This CDR3 has 18 amino acids. The CDR3 region is CASTTRASGRPYQETQYF. CDR3 DNA sequence: TGCGCCAGCACCACAAGGGCTAGCGGGAGGCCGTACCAAGAGACCCAGTACTTC.

This chain connects TRBV11-2 to TRBJ1-2; D is ambiguous. Germline V lookup: CDR1 SGHAT, CDR2 FQNNGV. Trimming cost V 5 bases and J 1 base, with 8 bases left between them. The CDR3 extends over 13 amino acids. The CDR3 here is CASSVQINYGYTF. Here the CDR3 DNA reads TGTGCCAGCAGCGTACAGATTAACTATGGCTACACCTTC.

This clone was seen just once. The chain recombines TRBV6-2 or TRBV6-3 with TRBJ1-1; 9 positions match TRBD1. The junction had 9 bases not matched to a gene; V was cut back by 3 bases and J by 7 bases. Germline loops: CDR1 MNHEY, CDR2 SVGEGT. The CDR3 consists of 15 residues. CDR3 in DNA: TGTGCCAGCAGTTATAAAGACAGGGGGAACTATGAAGCTTTCTTT. This gives the protein CASSYKDRGNYEAFF.

The J gene is TRBJ1-4, the V gene TRBV30; 7 bases fit TRBD1. After removal of 2 bases from V and 8 bases from J, the junction contained 5 bases not matched to a gene. CDR1 and CDR2 (germline): GTSNPN, SVGIG (reference sequence). The CDR3 runs 13 residues. The CDR3 reads CAWSRAQGEKLFF. The DNA of the CDR3 is TGTGCCTGGAGTCGCGCACAGGGGGAAAAACTGTTTTTT.

The chain uses TRBV29-1 and TRBJ2-5; 8 bases are a match to TRBD2. CDR1 and CDR2 (germline): SQVTM, ANQGSEA. This CDR3 contains 13 residues. V trimming: 7 bases; J trimming: 5 bases; junction bases outside the gene matches: 9. For the CDR3, the DNA is TGCAGCGCCCAACCCGGACTAGCCGAGACCCAGTACTTC. It encodes CSAQPGLAETQYF.

Here the CDR3 DNA reads TGTGCCAGCAGCTTAGCGGACAGATACCAAGAGACCCAGTACTTC. As protein: CASSLADRYQETQYF. The chain has TRBV7-2 and TRBJ2-5, with D possibly TRBD1 on 6 matching bases. With 0 bases removed from V and 0 bases from J, the gap between germline ends came to 8 bases. From germline, CDR1 is SGHTA and CDR2 FQGNSA. This CDR3 is 15 amino acids long.

The J gene is TRBJ1-2, the V gene TRBV28; D ambiguous. V was clipped by 2 bases and J by 8 bases, with 9 bases between them. The CDR3 is made up of 12 amino acids. Germline V gene data show CDR1 as MDHEN and CDR2 as SYDVKM. The CDR3, as DNA: TGTGCCAGCAGTTTAGGGCCACAGGGCTACACCTTC. Protein sequence: CASSLGPQGYTF.

This sequence joins TRBV6-2 or TRBV6-3 and TRBJ2-1; D is undetermined. V shed 2 bases and J shed 9 bases, with 11 bases lying between them. The CDR3 is 13 amino acids. The germline CDR1 and CDR2 sequences are MNHEY and SVGEGT. CDR3 sequence (DNA): TGTGCCAGCAGTTACCCCATACTTCCTGAGCAGTTCTTC. This encodes CASSYPILPEQFF.

The chain joins TRBV5-1 to TRBJ2-5, with TRBD1 matching over 7 bases. CDR1 and CDR2 from the germline V gene are SGHRS and YFSETQ. The junction had 8 bases not matched to a gene; V was cut back by 4 bases and J by 5 bases. The CDR3 totals 14 residues. This chain's CDR3 is CASSRDSWEETQYF. Written as DNA, the CDR3 is TGCGCCAGCAGCCGGGACAGTTGGGAGGAGACCCAGTACTTC.

The chain uses TRBV27 and TRBJ1-2; weak D call: TRBD1 (6 bases). V lost 5 bases to trimming and J lost 0 bases, with 13 bases between them. This CDR3 is built from 15 residues. Germline CDR1 MNHEY, CDR2 SMNVEV (reference sequence). Here the CDR3 reads CASSPSDRANYGYTF. DNA of the CDR3: TGTGCCAGCAGTCCCTCGGACAGAGCTAACTATGGCTACACCTTC.

This clone was observed a few times. The CDR3 DNA reads TGTGCCAGCAGCCCACAGAACTCCAATGAGCAGTTCTTC. It specifies CASSPQNSNEQFF. The genes are TRBV14 and TRBJ2-1; no definite D call. CDR1 is SGHDN and CDR2 is FVKESK in the germline V gene. The CDR3 extends over 13 amino acids. V lost 4 bases and J 6 bases, leaving 10 bases between the germline ends.

The chain employs TRBV27 and TRBJ1-1; D is ambiguous. CDR1 MNHEY and CDR2 SMNVEV come from the germline V gene (reference sequence). V was shortened by 2 bases and J by 3 bases, with 13 bases between the two germline ends. The CDR3 sequence is 15 residues long. This CDR3 is CASSLVPLRDTEAFF. In DNA form, the CDR3 reads TGTGCCAGCAGTTTAGTCCCGCTCCGGGACACTGAAGCTTTCTTT.

V gene TRBV6-5 combines with J gene TRBJ2-1; D might be TRBD2 (6 bases). This CDR3 contains 15 residues. Germline CDR1 MNHEY, CDR2 SVGAGI. Deletions cut 6 bases from V and 2 bases from J, with 14 bases between. The CDR3 here is CASRTGGVTYNEQFF. As DNA, the CDR3 is TGTGCCAGCAGAACCGGAGGGGTTACCTACAATGAGCAGTTCTTC.

V is TRBV19 and J is TRBJ1-6; a possible D gene is TRBD1 (5 bases). The V gene lost 5 bases and the J gene lost 7 bases, with 15 bases spanning the gap. CDR1 LNHDA and CDR2 SQIVND come from the germline V gene (reference sequence). This CDR3 has 15 amino acids. Written as DNA, the CDR3 is TGTGCCAGTAGTCAACAGGCGGGGGAGAATTCACCCCTCCACTTT. Amino acids: CASSQQAGENSPLHF. The full variable domain, in which reference TRBV19 and TRBJ1-6 provide the parts outside the CDR3, is DGGITQSPKYLFRKEGQNVTLSCEQNLNHDAMYWYRQDPGQGLRLIYYSQIVNDFQKGDIAEGYSVSREKKESFPLTVTSAQKNPTAFYLCASSQQAGENSPLHFGNGTRLTVT.

The chain joins TRBV5-1 to TRBJ2-2, with a possible D match to TRBD1 (6 bases). The length of the CDR3 is 16 residues. Germline V gene sequence: CDR1 SGHRS, CDR2 YFSETQ. Trimming removed 4 bases at V and 0 bases at J, with 13 bases between. CDR3 nucleotides: TGCGCCAGCAGCGATCAGGGGATATCGAACACCGGGGAGCTGTTTTTT. Its translation is CASSDQGISNTGELFF.

This clone was seen only a few times. This sample includes further DNA sequences coding for the same CDR3. This chain joins TRBV10-3 and TRBJ2-3, with a tentative D call TRBD2 (5 bases). V was shortened by 6 bases and J by 0 bases, with 13 bases between the two germline ends. The CDR3 totals 15 residues. Germline loops: CDR1 ENHRY, CDR2 SYGVKD. CDR3 sequence (DNA): TGTGCCATCAGAGGCGGGCAAACTAGCACAGATACGCAGTATTTT. It is translated as CAIRGGQTSTDTQYF.

This clone was detected once. The rearrangement links TRBV7-3 to TRBJ1-2; D may be TRBD1 (6 bases). The CDR3 is 16 amino acids. Trimming took off 2 bases at V and 4 bases at J, with 17 bases between the two ends. Germline assignment: CDR1 SGHTA and CDR2 FQGTGA. The CDR3 DNA reads TGTGCCAGCAGCTTACAACCCTCCCCGGACAGCTATGGCTACACCTTC. The encoded protein is CASSLQPSPDSYGYTF.

The chain recombines TRBV13 with TRBJ2-7, with 14 bases aligning to TRBD2. V trimming: 5 bases; J trimming: 6 bases; junction bases outside the gene matches: 9. The germline V gene encodes CDR1 PRHDT and CDR2 FYEKMQ (reference sequence). The CDR3 has 16 residues. CDR3: CASSRLAGGRWSEQYF. The CDR3 region has the DNA TGTGCCAGCAGCCGACTAGCGGGAGGGAGGTGGAGCGAGCAGTACTTC.